These 32 T cell receptor beta chains originate from one sample sequenced in a study of cytomegalovirus exposure and HLA in healthy donors. PCR was performed using 60 Vbeta and 13 Jbeta primers. Sequencing used immunoSEQ multiplex PCR; TCRdb keeps in-frame clones, though not all of them. The sample records fewer than 120,000 clones, around 84% being singletons. Sample: PBMCs. The receptors were gathered from a woman in her 30s in good health and CMV-seronegative.

The chain carries TRBV7-2 and TRBJ2-3; 12 bases match TRBD2. CDR1 is SGHTA, CDR2 FQGNSA, per germline. The CDR3 totals 15 residues. V lost 2 bases to trimming and J lost 8 bases; unmatched junction nucleotides: 5. CDR3 protein: CASSLPSGGDATQYF. DNA of the CDR3: TGTGCCAGCAGCTTACCTAGCGGGGGGGATGCTACGCAGTATTTT.

The chain is built from TRBV2 and TRBJ1-5; D not certain. The CDR3 covers 14 residues. The ends were cut back, 6 bases at V and 0 bases at J, with 9 bases in the middle. The germline gives CDR1 SNHLY, CDR2 FYNNEI. DNA for the CDR3: TGTGCCAGCAGGGACTTAAATAGCAATCAGCCCCAGCATTTT. Translated, it gives CASRDLNSNQPQHF.

The chain is built from TRBV4-1 and TRBJ2-3; 8 nucleotides match TRBD2. Germline loops: CDR1 MGHRA, CDR2 YSYEKL. This CDR3 has 17 residues. Unmatched junction bases numbered 9, after V lost 0 bases and J lost 4 bases. The CDR3 sequence: CASSQEFLAGVADTQYF. The CDR3, as DNA: TGCGCCAGCAGCCAAGAGTTCCTAGCGGGTGTCGCAGATACGCAGTATTTT.

V is TRBV5-4 and J is TRBJ2-1; maybe TRBD2 (6 bases). This CDR3 is built from 16 residues. The germline V and J ends were trimmed by 4 bases and 3 bases, with 17 bases remaining between them. The germline CDR1 and CDR2 sequences are SGHNT and YYREEE (reference sequence). CDR3 residues: CASSQGLSGRYNEQFF. CDR3 nucleotides: TGTGCCAGCAGCCAAGGTTTGAGCGGGCGCTACAATGAGCAGTTCTTC. The whole variable domain, filled in from reference TRBV5-4 and TRBJ2-1, reads ETGVTQSPTHLIKTRGQQVTLRCSSQSGHNTVSWYQQALGQGPQFIFQYYREEENGRGNFPPRFSGLQFPNYSSELNVNALELDDSALYLCASSQGLSGRYNEQFFGPGTRLTVL.

This sequence joins TRBV7-9 and TRBJ2-3; 7 bases are a match to TRBD2. V was clipped by 5 bases and J by 2 bases; unmatched bases: 10. This CDR3 is 16 amino acids long. Germline V gene lookup returns CDR1 SEHNR and CDR2 FQNEAQ (reference sequence). CDR3 protein: CASSPRAGRDTDTQYF. CDR3 bases: TGTGCCAGCAGCCCACGAGCAGGGAGGGACACAGATACGCAGTATTTT.

The V and J genes are TRBV14 and TRBJ2-7; D not certain. V was cut by 1 base and J by 5 bases, with 18 bases left in between. Per the germline V gene, CDR1 is SGHDN and CDR2 is FVKESK. The CDR3 covers 16 residues. Written as DNA, the CDR3 is TGTGCCAGCAGCCAAGGAACTGTCCCGCGTTTTAACGAGCAGTACTTC. Its protein product is CASSQGTVPRFNEQYF.

The V call is TRBV9, the J call TRBJ2-7; the match to TRBD2 covers 12 bases. The CDR3 covers 14 residues. Trimming cost V 3 bases and J 2 bases; bases outside gene matches: 0. CDR1 and CDR2 (germline): SGDLS, YYNGEE. The CDR3: CASSGTSGAYEQYF. The CDR3 DNA sequence: TGTGCCAGCAGCGGGACTAGCGGGGCCTACGAGCAGTACTTC. Supplemented by reference TRBV9 and TRBJ2-7, the full variable domain reads DSGVTQTPKHLITATGQRVTLRCSPRSGDLSVYWYQQSLDQGLQFLIQYYNGEERAKGNILERFSAQQFPDLHSELNLSSLELGDSALYFCASSGTSGAYEQYFGPGTRLTVT.

The chain has TRBV4-2 and TRBJ2-7, with a tentative D call TRBD1 (6 bases). The CDR3 has 16 amino acids. The germline V gene has CDR1 LGHNA and CDR2 YNFKEQ. Trimming removed 1 base from V and 3 bases from J, with 16 bases in between. The CDR3 reads CASSQVGTKSIYEQYF. The CDR3 nucleotides are TGTGCCAGCAGCCAAGTGGGGACAAAAAGCATCTACGAGCAGTACTTC.

This clone has a handful of counts. The chain employs TRBV2 and TRBJ1-2; TRBD1 matches 10 bases. Germline-derived CDR1 and CDR2 are SNHLY and FYNNEI. The CDR3 consists of 14 residues. The ends lost 6 bases at V and 5 bases at J; junction bases unmatched: 6. In DNA form, the CDR3 reads TGTGCCAGCAGGAGGGGGACAGGGGAATATGGCTACACCTTC. Translated, it gives CASRRGTGEYGYTF.

This clone was seen a handful of times. The CDR3 sequence: CASGRQGASGTDTQYF. CDR3 nucleotide sequence: TGTGCCAGCGGCCGACAGGGGGCATCTGGCACAGATACGCAGTATTTT. This sequence joins TRBV25-1 and TRBJ2-3; TRBD1 agrees at 10 bases. Germline lookup yields CDR1 MGHDK and CDR2 SYGVNS. Trimming at V came to 8 bases and at J to 1 base, leaving 9 bases not matched to a gene. This CDR3 has 16 residues. Using reference TRBV25-1 and TRBJ2-3 for the parts outside the CDR3, the full variable domain is EADIYQTPRYLVIGTGKKITLECSQTMGHDKMYWYQQDPGMELHLIHYSYGVNSTEKGDLSSESTVSRIRTEHFPLTLESARPSHTSQYLCASGRQGASGTDTQYFGPGTRLTVL.

The gene calls are TRBV5-4 and TRBJ1-2, with 7 bases matching TRBD1. Trimming cost V 6 bases and J 6 bases; bases outside gene matches: 5. The CDR3 totals 12 residues. Germline V gene sequence: CDR1 SGHNT, CDR2 YYREEE (reference sequence). CDR3 in amino acids: CASTMTGNGYTF. Here the CDR3 DNA reads TGTGCCAGCACCATGACAGGGAATGGCTACACCTTC.

The genes are TRBV25-1 and TRBJ2-1; TRBD2 aligns across 8 bases. Germline trimming cut 7 bases from V and 7 bases from J; bases unmatched to any gene: 9. The CDR3 extends over 14 amino acids. Germline CDR1 is MGHDK and CDR2 is SYGVNS. The CDR3 DNA follows: TGTGCCAGCATCCGAGCGGGGGCGAGGAATGAGCAGTTCTTC. Translating it yields CASIRAGARNEQFF.

This clone has a single count. The chain employs TRBV11-2 and TRBJ2-5, with D perhaps matching TRBD2 (5 bases). The CDR3 runs 15 residues. The germline gives CDR1 SGHAT, CDR2 FQNNGV. V lost 1 base and J lost 4, with 13 bases in between. The CDR3 nucleotides read TGTGCCAGCAGCTTAGGCCTAGCAGATCGAGAGACCCAGTACTTC. As protein: CASSLGLADRETQYF.

V usage is TRBV11-2 and J usage is TRBJ2-3, with a possible D match to TRBD1 (5 bases). V shed 7 bases and J shed 0 bases, with 11 bases lying between them. The length of the CDR3 is 14 residues. Germline values: CDR1 SGHAT, CDR2 FQNNGV. CDR3 residues: CASTMTASTDTQYF. Here the CDR3 DNA reads TGTGCCAGCACCATGACAGCTAGCACAGATACGCAGTATTTT. The full variable domain, its missing parts supplied by reference TRBV11-2 and TRBJ2-3, is EAGVAQSPRYKIIEKRQSVAFWCNPISGHATLYWYQQILGQGPKLLIQFQNNGVVDDSQLPKDRFSAERLKGVDSTLKIQPAKLEDSAVYLCASTMTASTDTQYFGPGTRLTVL.

This sequence joins TRBV7-2 and TRBJ2-7, with 12 bases aligning to TRBD2. V shed 6 bases, J shed 4 bases, and the junction held 7 bases outside the gene matches. Per the germline V gene, CDR1 is SGHTA and CDR2 is FQGNSA. The CDR3 runs 15 residues. Here the CDR3 reads CASSRTSGILYEQYF. The CDR3 region has the DNA TGTGCCAGCAGTCGGACTAGCGGGATATTGTACGAGCAGTACTTC.

The chain joins TRBV13 to TRBJ2-1; D is possibly TRBD1 (6 bases). Trimming took 2 bases from V and 6 from J, leaving 14 bases between them. The CDR3 totals 15 residues. CDR1 is PRHDT and CDR2 is FYEKMQ in the germline V gene (reference sequence). DNA of the CDR3: TGTGCCAGCAGCTTACGGTACAGGGATGTCAATGAGCAGTTCTTC. This codes for CASSLRYRDVNEQFF. Complete variable domain (other parts from reference TRBV13 and TRBJ2-1): AAGVIQSPRHLIKEKRETATLKCYPIPRHDTVYWYQQGPGQDPQFLISFYEKMQSDKGSIPDRFSAQQFSDYHSELNMSSLELGDSALYFCASSLRYRDVNEQFFGPGTRLTVL.

V usage is TRBV7-2 and J usage is TRBJ2-5; unclear D gene. The CDR3 contains 15 residues. V lost 6 bases and J lost 2, with 16 bases in between. In germline, CDR1 is SGHTA, CDR2 FQGNSA. CDR3 region: CASSPQALLQETQYF. The CDR3 DNA reads as TGTGCCAGCAGTCCCCAAGCCTTGCTGCAAGAGACCCAGTACTTC.

The chain has TRBV2 and TRBJ2-7, with TRBD1 as a possible D gene (5 bases). This CDR3 has 14 amino acids. Trimming pared 1 base from V and 2 bases from J, leaving 9 bases between. Looked up from germline, CDR1 is SNHLY and CDR2 is FYNNEI. The CDR3 sequence: CASSEGTRAYEQYF. The CDR3 region has the DNA TGTGCCAGCAGTGAAGGGACAAGAGCCTACGAGCAGTACTTC.

This clone was recorded a few times. CDR3 region: CASSLSSDYNEQFF. DNA of the CDR3: TGTGCCAGCAGTTTATCCTCCGACTATAATGAGCAGTTCTTC. The chain links TRBV28 to TRBJ2-1; possible D gene TRBD2, 5 bases. The CDR3 extends over 14 amino acids. The V gene's germline CDR1 is MDHEN and CDR2 SYDVKM. V was clipped by 1 base and J by 7 bases, with 11 bases between them.

V and J are TRBV5-4 and TRBJ2-1, with 9 bases aligning to TRBD2. Germline CDR1 reads SGHNT; CDR2 reads YYREEE (reference sequence). V lost 3 bases, J lost 4 bases, and 5 bases stayed unmatched. CDR3 length: 15 residues. The CDR3 sequence is CASSYLTSGYNEQFF. CDR3 coding DNA: TGTGCCAGCAGCTACCTGACTAGCGGTTACAATGAGCAGTTCTTC. Combining the CDR3 with reference TRBV5-4 and TRBJ2-1 gives the whole variable domain ETGVTQSPTHLIKTRGQQVTLRCSSQSGHNTVSWYQQALGQGPQFIFQYYREEENGRGNFPPRFSGLQFPNYSSELNVNALELDDSALYLCASSYLTSGYNEQFFGPGTRLTVL.

The rearrangement links TRBV30 to TRBJ2-4, with a weak D call TRBD1 (5 bases). V was shortened by 2 bases and J by 8 bases, with 19 bases between the two germline ends. The length of the CDR3 is 15 residues. The V gene's germline CDR1 is GTSNPN and CDR2 SVGIG (reference sequence). The CDR3 DNA reads as TGTGCCTGGAGTTTGTTAGGGGCCCTCGGAGACATTCAGTACTTC. Translated, it gives CAWSLLGALGDIQYF.

The rearrangement uses TRBV6-1 and TRBJ2-1, with 9 bases lining up with TRBD2. This CDR3 is 15 amino acids long. Losses at the gene ends were 6 bases for V and 4 bases for J; bases not matched to a gene: 7. Germline CDR1 MNHNS, CDR2 SASEGT. CDR3 sequence: CASRASSGMYNEQFF. CDR3 DNA: TGTGCCAGCAGAGCCTCTAGCGGGATGTACAATGAGCAGTTCTTC.

This clone appeared once. V gene TRBV29-1 combines with J gene TRBJ2-1, with D possibly TRBD2 on 6 matching bases. Germline-derived CDR1 and CDR2 are SQVTM and ANQGSEA. The CDR3 totals 15 residues. The ends were cut back, 3 bases at V and 0 bases at J, with 12 bases in the middle. DNA of the CDR3: TGCAGCGTTGAGTTAGCGGTGAGCTCCTACAATGAGCAGTTCTTC. Its translation: CSVELAVSSYNEQFF.

The rearrangement links TRBV2 to TRBJ2-2, with D tentatively TRBD2 (6 bases). The CDR3 is made up of 14 amino acids. Trimming shortened V by 9 bases and J by 4 bases, and 15 bases separated the two germline ends. CDR1 and CDR2 from the germline V gene are SNHLY and FYNNEI. CDR3 region: CASRLGSLTGELFF. CDR3 sequence (DNA): TGTGCCAGTAGACTAGGCTCCCTCACCGGGGAGCTGTTTTTT.

The table lists this clone with a count of one. The chain employs TRBV5-1 and TRBJ2-1; 7 bases match TRBD1. The CDR3 runs 15 residues. Losses at the gene ends were 0 bases for V and 4 bases for J; bases not matched to a gene: 4. Germline V gives CDR1 SGHRS, CDR2 YFSETQ. The CDR3 DNA sequence: TGCGCCAGCAGCTTGGAACAGGGGCTATACAATGAGCAGTTCTTC. Encoded protein: CASSLEQGLYNEQFF.

The chain employs TRBV5-1 and TRBJ1-1; D gene uncertain. Deletions cut 0 bases from V and 3 bases from J, with 9 bases between. The germline V gene has CDR1 SGHRS and CDR2 YFSETQ. CDR3 length: 14 residues. The chain's CDR3 is CASSLAEEDTEAFF. CDR3 nucleotides: TGCGCCAGCAGCTTGGCCGAAGAGGACACTGAAGCTTTCTTT.

This chain connects TRBV7-6 to TRBJ2-7; 10 bases are shared with TRBD1. This CDR3 region has 15 residues. CDR1 SGHVS and CDR2 FNYEAQ come from the germline V gene. V was clipped by 5 bases and J by 4 bases; unmatched bases: 8. The CDR3 sequence: CASSGASGQGYEQYF. In DNA, the CDR3 is TGTGCCAGCAGCGGCGCTTCGGGACAGGGGTACGAGCAGTACTTC.

The J gene is TRBJ1-5, the V gene TRBV10-3; 10 bases agree with TRBD1. Unmatched junction bases numbered 5, after V lost 3 bases and J lost 6 bases. The CDR3 has 15 amino acids. The germline V gene has CDR1 ENHRY and CDR2 SYGVKD. CDR3 sequence: CAISDGTGVSQPQHF. The CDR3 DNA follows: TGTGCCATCAGTGATGGGACAGGGGTTAGTCAGCCCCAGCATTTT.

The gene calls are TRBV4-2 and TRBJ2-1; 7 positions agree with TRBD1. CDR1 is LGHNA, CDR2 YNFKEQ, per germline. With V trimmed by 4 bases and J by 5 bases, 8 bases remained unmatched. CDR3 length: 15 amino acids. The CDR3 DNA follows: TGTGCCAGCAGCCGAAAGGGGGACAGTGACAATGAGCAGTTCTTC. Encoded protein: CASSRKGDSDNEQFF.

The chain links TRBV6-5 to TRBJ2-7; a weak D match, TRBD1 (6 bases). This CDR3 has 13 residues. Trimming took 5 bases from V and 6 from J, leaving 14 bases between them. The germline gives CDR1 MNHEY, CDR2 SVGAGI. The CDR3 sequence is CASSPTQGLEQYF. For the CDR3, the DNA is TGTGCCAGCAGTCCTACACAGGGTCTCGAGCAGTACTTC.

V gene TRBV5-1 combines with J gene TRBJ2-3; D call uncertain. V was shortened by 0 bases and J by 3 bases, with 8 bases between the two germline ends. Germline CDR1 reads SGHRS; CDR2 reads YFSETQ. This CDR3 comprises 14 residues. In DNA form, the CDR3 reads TGCGCCAGCAGCTTGGATCCGGGTACAGATACGCAGTATTTT. As protein: CASSLDPGTDTQYF.

The CDR3 region is CASSQESAGGPNTGELFF. In nucleotides, the CDR3 is TGTGCCAGCAGCCAAGAATCAGCGGGGGGGCCCAACACCGGGGAGCTGTTTTTT. V and J are TRBV4-2 and TRBJ2-2; 10 bases are shared with TRBD2. V trimming: 0 bases; J trimming: 2 bases; junction bases outside the gene matches: 6. Per germline, CDR1 LGHNA and CDR2 YNFKEQ. There are 18 residues in the CDR3.